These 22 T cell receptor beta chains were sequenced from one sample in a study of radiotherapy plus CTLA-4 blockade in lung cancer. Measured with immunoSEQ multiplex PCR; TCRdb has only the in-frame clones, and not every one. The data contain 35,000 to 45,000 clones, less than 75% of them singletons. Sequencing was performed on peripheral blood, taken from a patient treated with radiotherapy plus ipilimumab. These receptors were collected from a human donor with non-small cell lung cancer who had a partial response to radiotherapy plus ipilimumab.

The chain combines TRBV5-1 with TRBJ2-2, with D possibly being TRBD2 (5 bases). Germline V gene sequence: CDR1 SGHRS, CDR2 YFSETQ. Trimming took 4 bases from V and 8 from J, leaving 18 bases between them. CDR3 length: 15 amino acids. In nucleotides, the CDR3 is TGCGCCAGCAGCGTTGCGGGCCCCCGGGGTGGGGAGCTGTTTTTT. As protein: CASSVAGPRGGELFF. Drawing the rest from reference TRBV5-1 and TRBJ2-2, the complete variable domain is KAGVTQTPRYLIKTRGQQVTLSCSPISGHRSVSWYQQTPGQGLQFLFEYFSETQRNKGNFPGRFSGRQFSNSRSEMNVSTLELGDSALYLCASSVAGPRGGELFFGEGSRLTVL.

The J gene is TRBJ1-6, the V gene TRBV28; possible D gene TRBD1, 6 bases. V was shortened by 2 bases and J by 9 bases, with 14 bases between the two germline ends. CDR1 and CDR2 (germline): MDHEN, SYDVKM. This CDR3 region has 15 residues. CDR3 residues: CASSLAGVGSSPLHF. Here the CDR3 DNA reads TGTGCCAGCAGTTTAGCAGGGGTGGGAAGTTCACCCCTCCACTTT.

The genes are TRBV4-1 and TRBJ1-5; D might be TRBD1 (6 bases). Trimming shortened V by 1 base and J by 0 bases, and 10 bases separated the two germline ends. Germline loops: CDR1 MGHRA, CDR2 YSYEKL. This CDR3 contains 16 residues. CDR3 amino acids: CASSQAGEYSNQPQHF. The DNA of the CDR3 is TGCGCCAGCAGCCAAGCAGGGGAATATAGCAATCAGCCCCAGCATTTT.

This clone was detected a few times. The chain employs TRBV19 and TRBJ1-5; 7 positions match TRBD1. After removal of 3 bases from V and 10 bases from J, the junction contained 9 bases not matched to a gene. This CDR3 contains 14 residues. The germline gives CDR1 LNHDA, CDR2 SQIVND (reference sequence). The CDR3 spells CASSMDRYSGPQHF. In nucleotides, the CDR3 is TGTGCCAGTAGTATGGACAGGTATAGCGGACCCCAGCATTTT.

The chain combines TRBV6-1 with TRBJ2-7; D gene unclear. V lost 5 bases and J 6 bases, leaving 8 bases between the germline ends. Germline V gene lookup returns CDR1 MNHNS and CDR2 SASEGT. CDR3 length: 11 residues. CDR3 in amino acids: CASSWALEQYF. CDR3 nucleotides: TGTGCCAGCAGTTGGGCCCTCGAGCAGTACTTC.

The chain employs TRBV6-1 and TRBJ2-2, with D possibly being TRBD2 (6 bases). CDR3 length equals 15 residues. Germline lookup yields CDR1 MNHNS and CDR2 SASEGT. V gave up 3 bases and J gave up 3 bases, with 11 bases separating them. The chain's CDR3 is CASSDSGGYTGELFF. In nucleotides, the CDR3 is TGTGCCAGCAGTGATAGTGGAGGGTACACCGGGGAGCTGTTTTTT.

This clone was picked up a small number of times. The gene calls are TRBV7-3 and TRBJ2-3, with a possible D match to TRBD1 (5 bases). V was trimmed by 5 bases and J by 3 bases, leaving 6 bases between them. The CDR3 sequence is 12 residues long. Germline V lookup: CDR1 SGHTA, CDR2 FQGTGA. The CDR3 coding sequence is TGTGCCAGCAGCCCAGGGACAGATACGCAGTATTTT. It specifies CASSPGTDTQYF.

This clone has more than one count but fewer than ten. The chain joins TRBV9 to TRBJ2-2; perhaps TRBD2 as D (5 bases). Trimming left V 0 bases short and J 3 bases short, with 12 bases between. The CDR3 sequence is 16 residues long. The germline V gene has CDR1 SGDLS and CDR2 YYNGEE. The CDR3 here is CASSVAEGRHTGELFF. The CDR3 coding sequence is TGTGCCAGCAGCGTAGCTGAGGGCAGACACACCGGGGAGCTGTTTTTT.

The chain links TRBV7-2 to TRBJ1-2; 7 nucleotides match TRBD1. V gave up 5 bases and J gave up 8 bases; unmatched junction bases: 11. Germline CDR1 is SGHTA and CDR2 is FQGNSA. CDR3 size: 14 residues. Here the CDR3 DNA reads TGTGCCAGCAGCACACCGACAGGGAAGGACGGCTACACCTTC. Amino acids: CASSTPTGKDGYTF.

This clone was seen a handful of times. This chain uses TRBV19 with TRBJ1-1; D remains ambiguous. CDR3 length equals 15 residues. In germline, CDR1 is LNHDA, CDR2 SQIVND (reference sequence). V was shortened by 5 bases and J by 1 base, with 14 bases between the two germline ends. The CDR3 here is CASSYLAPPNTEAFF. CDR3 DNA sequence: TGTGCCAGTAGTTATTTGGCCCCCCCGAACACTGAAGCTTTCTTT.

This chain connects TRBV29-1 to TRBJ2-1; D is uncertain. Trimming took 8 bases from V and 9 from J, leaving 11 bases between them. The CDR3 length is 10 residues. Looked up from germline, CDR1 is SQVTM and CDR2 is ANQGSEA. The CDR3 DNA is TGCAGCACCCTGGGCGCTGAGCAGTTCTTC. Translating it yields CSTLGAEQFF.

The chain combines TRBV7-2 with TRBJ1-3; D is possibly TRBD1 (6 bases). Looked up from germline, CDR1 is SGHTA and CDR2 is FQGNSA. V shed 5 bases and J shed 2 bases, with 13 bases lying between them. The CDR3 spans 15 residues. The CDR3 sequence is CASSPSGGPGNTIYF. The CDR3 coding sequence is TGTGCCAGCAGCCCTTCCGGGGGGCCTGGAAACACCATATATTTT.

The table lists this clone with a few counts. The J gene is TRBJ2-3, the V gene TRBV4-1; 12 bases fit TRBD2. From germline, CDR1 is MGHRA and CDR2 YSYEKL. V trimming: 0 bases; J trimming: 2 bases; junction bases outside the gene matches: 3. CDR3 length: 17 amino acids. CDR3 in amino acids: CASSQEGLAGTTDTQYF. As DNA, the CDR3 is TGCGCCAGCAGCCAAGAAGGACTAGCGGGAACCACAGATACGCAGTATTTT.

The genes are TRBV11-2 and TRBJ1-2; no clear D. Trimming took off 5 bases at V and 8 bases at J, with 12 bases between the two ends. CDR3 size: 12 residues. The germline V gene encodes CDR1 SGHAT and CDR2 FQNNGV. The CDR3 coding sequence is TGTGCCAGCAGCGTAGGAGGTTGGGGCTACACCTTC. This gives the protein CASSVGGWGYTF.

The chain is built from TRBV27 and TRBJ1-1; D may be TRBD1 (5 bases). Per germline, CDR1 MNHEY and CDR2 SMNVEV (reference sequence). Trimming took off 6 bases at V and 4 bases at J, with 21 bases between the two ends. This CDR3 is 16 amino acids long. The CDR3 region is CASRATRGALGTEAFF. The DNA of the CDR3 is TGTGCCAGCAGGGCGACCCGCGGGGCTTTGGGCACTGAAGCTTTCTTT.

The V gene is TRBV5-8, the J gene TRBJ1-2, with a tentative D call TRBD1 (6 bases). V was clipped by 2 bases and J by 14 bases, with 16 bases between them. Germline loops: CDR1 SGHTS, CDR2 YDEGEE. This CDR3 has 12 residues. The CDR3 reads CASSFWDTRSTF. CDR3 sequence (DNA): TGTGCCAGCAGCTTCTGGGACACCCGAAGTACCTTC. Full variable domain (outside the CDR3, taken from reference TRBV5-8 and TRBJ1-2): EAGVTQSPTHLIKTRGQQATLRCSPISGHTSVYWYQQALGLGLQFLLWYDEGEERNRGNFPPRFSGRQFPNYSSELNVNALELEDSALYLCASSFWDTRSTFGSGTRLTVV.

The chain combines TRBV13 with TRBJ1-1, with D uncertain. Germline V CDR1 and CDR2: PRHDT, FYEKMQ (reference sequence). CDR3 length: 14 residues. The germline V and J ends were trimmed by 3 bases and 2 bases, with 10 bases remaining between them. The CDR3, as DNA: TGTGCCAGCAGCTTTTGGTGGGCCAACACTGAAGCTTTCTTT. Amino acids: CASSFWWANTEAFF.

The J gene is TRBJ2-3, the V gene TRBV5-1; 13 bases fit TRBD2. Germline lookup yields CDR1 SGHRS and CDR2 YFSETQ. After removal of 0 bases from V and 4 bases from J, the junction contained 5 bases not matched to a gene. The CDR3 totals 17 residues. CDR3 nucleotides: TGCGCCAGCAGCTTGGGAGTGGGACTAGCGGGACCAGATACGCAGTATTTT. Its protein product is CASSLGVGLAGPDTQYF.

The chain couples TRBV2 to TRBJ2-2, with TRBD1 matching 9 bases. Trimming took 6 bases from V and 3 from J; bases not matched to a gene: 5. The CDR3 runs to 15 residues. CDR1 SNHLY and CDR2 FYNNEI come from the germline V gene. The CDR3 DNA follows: TGTGCCAGCAGCCCCGGGACAGGGCACACCGGGGAGCTGTTTTTT. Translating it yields CASSPGTGHTGELFF.

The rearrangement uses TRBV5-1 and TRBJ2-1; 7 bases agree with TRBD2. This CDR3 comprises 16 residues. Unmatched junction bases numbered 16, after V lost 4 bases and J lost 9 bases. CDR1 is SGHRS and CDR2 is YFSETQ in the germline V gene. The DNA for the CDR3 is TGCGCCAGCAGCCTAAACCGGGACTACGCCGTCGGTGAGCAGTTCTTC. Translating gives CASSLNRDYAVGEQFF.

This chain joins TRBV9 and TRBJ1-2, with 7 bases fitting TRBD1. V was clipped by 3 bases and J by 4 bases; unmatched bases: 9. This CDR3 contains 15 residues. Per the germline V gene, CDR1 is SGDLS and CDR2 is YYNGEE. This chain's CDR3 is CASSAEGTGAYGYTF. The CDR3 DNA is TGTGCCAGCAGCGCCGAGGGAACAGGGGCCTATGGCTACACCTTC.

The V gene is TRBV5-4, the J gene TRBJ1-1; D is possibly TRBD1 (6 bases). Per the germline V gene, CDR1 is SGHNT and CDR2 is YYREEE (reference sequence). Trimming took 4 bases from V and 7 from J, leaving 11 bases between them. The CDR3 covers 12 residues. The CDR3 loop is CASSGQPDEAFF. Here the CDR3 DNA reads TGTGCCAGCAGCGGACAGCCTGATGAAGCTTTCTTT.